The rows below give T cell receptor beta chains drawn from one sample of a study of shared clonotypes between healthy human individuals. Clones were sequenced by immunoSEQ multiplex PCR, and TCRdb holds only the in-frame ones, with some missing. The sample contains about 680,000 clones, more than 70% of which appear only once. The material sequenced was memory CD4+ T cells sorted from blood. These receptors were collected from a woman aged 25-40 years in good health. Both conserved end residues are part of each CDR3. The D gene is left open where the match is weak. Expanded clones are given a class, and other clones once, few, many or no size at all.

abundance	d_gene	v_gene	j_gene	CDR3nt	CDR3aa
few	TRBD2	TRBV9	TRBJ2-3	TGTGCCAGCAGCGTAGGGGGACTAGTCGGCACAGATACGCAGTATTTT	CASSVGGLVGTDTQYF
few	TRBD2	TRBV7-3	TRBJ2-1	TGTGCCAGCAGCCCCGCGATAGCGGGAGGTGAGCAGTTCTTC	CASSPAIAGGEQFF
.	.	TRBV10-2	TRBJ2-3	TGCGCCAGCAGGGAGGGGGGGCGCACAGATACGCAGTATTTT	CASREGGRTDTQYF
.	.	TRBV7-6	TRBJ1-1	TGTGCCAGCGCCTCGCAAGGAGACACTGAAGCTTTCTTT	CASASQGDTEAFF
few	TRBD1	TRBV18	TRBJ1-1	TGTGCCAGCTCACAGACAGGGGGCACTGAAGCTTTCTTT	CASSQTGGTEAFF
.	.	TRBV11-1	TRBJ2-7	TGTGCCAGCAGCTTTGGCCCTTCCTACGAGCAGTACTTC	CASSFGPSYEQYF
.	TRBD1	TRBV11-3	TRBJ1-2	TGTGCCAGCAGCCCCGGACAGGATTATGGCTACACCTTC	CASSPGQDYGYTF
.	.	TRBV7-3	TRBJ2-3	TGTGCCAGCAGCTTAACGAGTGCCCAAACAGATACGCAGTATTTT	CASSLTSAQTDTQYF
.	.	TRBV11-3	TRBJ2-7	TGTGCCAGCAGCTTAGATAGGACGGGGGAGCAGTACTTC	CASSLDRTGEQYF
.	TRBD2	TRBV28	TRBJ2-3	TGTGCCAGCAGGCCTAGCGGGAGCGGCCCAGATACGCAGTATTTT	CASRPSGSGPDTQYF
.	TRBD2	TRBV7-6	TRBJ2-3	TGTGCCAGCAGCTTAGTAGCGGGCCTCACAGATACGCAGTATTTT	CASSLVAGLTDTQYF
.	TRBD1	TRBV30	TRBJ2-5	TGTGCCTGGAGTGACCCTTACGGACAGGGACCTAAAGAGACCCAGTACTTC	CAWSDPYGQGPKETQYF
.	.	TRBV15	TRBJ1-5	TGTGCCACCAGCCACGGGGCCGGACCCGATCAGCCCCAGCATTTT	CATSHGAGPDQPQHF
few	TRBD1	TRBV5-4	TRBJ2-5	TGTGCCAGCAGCCCGAGCAGGACAGGGGGCGCGGGTGAGACCCAGTACTTC	CASSPSRTGGAGETQYF
.	.	TRBV2	TRBJ1-1	TGTGCCAGCAGGGTCACAGGAGACACTGAAGCTTTCTTT	CASRVTGDTEAFF
.	TRBD2	TRBV5-1	TRBJ2-5	TGCGCCAGCAGCCCTAGCGGGAGGTATCAAGAGACCCAGTACTTC	CASSPSGRYQETQYF
once	.	TRBV2	TRBJ2-7	TGTGCCAGCAGGTTTTCTGGGGAGCAGTACTTC	CASRFSGEQYF
.	.	TRBV7-2	TRBJ2-5	TGTGCCAGCAGCTTATCTTGGGAGACCCAGTACTTC	CASSLSWETQYF
.	.	TRBV6-5	TRBJ2-7	TGTGCCAGCAGTCGTGTAGGAGGGGACTACGAGCAGTACTTC	CASSRVGGDYEQYF
once	.	TRBV4-1	TRBJ2-3	TGCGCCAGCAGCCAAATTCGAAGCTTCTCAGATACGCAGTATTTT	CASSQIRSFSDTQYF
.	.	TRBV6-5	TRBJ1-2	TGTGCCACCCAAGGGGATTTTGGCTATGGCTACACCTTC	CATQGDFGYGYTF
.	.	TRBV7-6	TRBJ2-5	TGTGCCAGCAGCTTAGACAGGGAAGAGACCCAGTACTTC	CASSLDREETQYF
many	.	TRBV18	TRBJ1-2	TGTGCCAGCTCCGATGGGGACTATGGCTACACCTTC	CASSDGDYGYTF
few	.	TRBV2	TRBJ1-2	TGTGCCAGCAGCGGGGAGTCCGGGTCTCGTTCGGGTGGCTACACCTTC	CASSGESGSRSGGYTF
few	TRBD1	TRBV28	TRBJ2-1	TGTGCCAGCAGTATGAACAGGGGGCGTGAGCAGTTCTTC	CASSMNRGREQFF
.	TRBD1	TRBV10-2	TRBJ1-1	TGCGCCAGCAGAGCGACAGGGACGAACACTGAAGCTTTCTTT	CASRATGTNTEAFF
.	TRBD2	TRBV13	TRBJ2-2	TGTGCCAGCAGCGGGGTCCTGGGGACTAGCGAATCCGGGGAGCTGTTTTTT	CASSGVLGTSESGELFF
.	TRBD1	TRBV7-9	TRBJ1-4	TGTGCCAGCAGCGACTCGGGACAGACGCCAAAACTGTTTTTT	CASSDSGQTPKLFF
.	.	TRBV21-1	TRBJ1-2	TGTGCCAGCAGCAAGCAATATCAGGGGATCTCCGCTGGCTACACCTTC	CASSKQYQGISAGYTF
.	.	TRBV6-1	TRBJ2-7	TGTGCCAGCAGTGAAAAGGGGTACGAGCAGTACTTC	CASSEKGYEQYF
.	TRBD1	TRBV4-1	TRBJ2-7	TGCGCCAGCAGCCGCACCGGGACAGGGGGCGACGAGCAGTACTTC	CASSRTGTGGDEQYF
.	TRBD2	TRBV7-9	TRBJ2-7	TGTGCCAGCGGATCCAGCGGGAGTAGGTACGAGCAGTACTTC	CASGSSGSRYEQYF
once	TRBD1	TRBV7-9	TRBJ2-7	TGTGCCAGCAGCTTCGGGACAGCCAGCGAGCAGTACTTC	CASSFGTASEQYF
few	TRBD1	TRBV11-2	TRBJ2-4	TGTGCCAGCAGCTTAGCTCCGGGACAGGCCTCTCTAGCCAAAAACATTCAGTACTTC	CASSLAPGQASLAKNIQYF
many	TRBD1	TRBV11-2	TRBJ1-2	TGTGCCAGCAGCTCAAGGGACAGTTCCTATGGCTACACCTTC	CASSSRDSSYGYTF
.	TRBD2	TRBV28	TRBJ2-1	TGTGCCAGCAGTCAGACTAGCGCGTCCTACAATGAGCAGTTCTTC	CASSQTSASYNEQFF
.	.	TRBV29-1	TRBJ2-3	TGCAGCGTTGAAAGGGCTATTGCACAAAATACGCAGTATTTT	CSVERAIAQNTQYF
.	TRBD2	TRBV9	TRBJ2-3	TGTGCCAGCAGCGTAGCCGTAGTAGCGGGAGGCACAGATACGCAGTATTTT	CASSVAVVAGGTDTQYF
.	.	TRBV6-5	TRBJ1-2	TGTGCCAGCAGTGGTAGGGGGGGCACTAACTATGGCTACACCTTC	CASSGRGGTNYGYTF
.	TRBD1	TRBV7-6	TRBJ2-1	TGTGCCAGCAGCTTATCCAGACAGGGCAATGAGCAGTTCTTC	CASSLSRQGNEQFF
.	.	TRBV29-1	TRBJ2-3	TGCAGCGTTGCGCCAAGCACAGATACGCAGTATTTT	CSVAPSTDTQYF
.	.	TRBV6-6	TRBJ1-1	TGTGCCAGCAGTTACGGGGCAGTATCTGAAGCTTTCTTT	CASSYGAVSEAFF
.	TRBD2	TRBV6-1	TRBJ2-1	TGTGCCAGCGATAAGCGGGAGTTGGCCAATGAGCAGTTCTTC	CASDKRELANEQFF
.	TRBD1	TRBV25-1	TRBJ2-2	TGTGCCAGCAGAACGGCAGGGGGTGGGGAGCTGTTTTTT	CASRTAGGGELFF
.	.	TRBV9	TRBJ1-2	TGTGCCAGCAGCGACCAGGGTAACTATGGCTACACCTTC	CASSDQGNYGYTF
.	TRBD1	TRBV5-1	TRBJ2-1	TGCGCCAGCAGCTTATCCGGGACAGCCTACAATGAGCAGTTCTTC	CASSLSGTAYNEQFF
.	.	TRBV28	TRBJ2-7	TGTGCCAGCGGCGAAGTTGGGAAACGCTACGAGCAGTACTTC	CASGEVGKRYEQYF
few	TRBD2	TRBV30	TRBJ2-1	TGTGCCTGGAGTCGCGGGAGTCGATACAATGAGCAGTTCTTC	CAWSRGSRYNEQFF
.	TRBD2	TRBV11-2	TRBJ2-2	TGTGCCAGCCGCCGACTAGCGGGAGAGCACCGGGAGCTGTTTTTT	CASRRLAGEHRELFF
.	.	TRBV18	TRBJ1-1	TGTGCCAGCTCACCTACAAGGGACACTGAAGCTTTCTTT	CASSPTRDTEAFF
many	TRBD1	TRBV15	TRBJ2-2	TGTGCCACCAGCTCGGGACAGGGACACACCGGGGAGCTGTTTTTT	CATSSGQGHTGELFF
.	TRBD2	TRBV28	TRBJ2-1	TGTGCCAGCAGTTTAGTGGGCCCCTTAGCGGGTTCCAATGAGCAGTTCTTC	CASSLVGPLAGSNEQFF
.	.	TRBV5-1	TRBJ1-1	TGCGCCAGCAGCTACGGAAACACTGAAGCTTTCTTT	CASSYGNTEAFF
.	.	TRBV10-3	TRBJ2-7	TGTGCCATCAGTCGGGAGACAGGTTCCTACGAGCAGTACTTC	CAISRETGSYEQYF
.	.	TRBV19	TRBJ1-4	TGTGCCAGTAGTACTACAGGGTATAAACTGTTTTTT	CASSTTGYKLFF
.	TRBD2	TRBV9	TRBJ2-1	TGTGCCAGCAGCGGACTAGCGGTGAGCTCCTACAATGAGCAGTTCTTC	CASSGLAVSSYNEQFF
.	.	TRBV19	TRBJ2-2	TGTGCCAGTAGTCGGGAGCCCAACGGGGAGCTGTTTTTT	CASSREPNGELFF
.	TRBD1	TRBV11-2	TRBJ1-2	TGTGCCAGCAGCTTAGATCCCGGACAGGGAGGAGGCTACACCTTC	CASSLDPGQGGGYTF
.	.	TRBV1	TRBJ2-4	TGCACCAGCAGCAAACCGGGACTGAAAAACATTCAGTACTTC	CTSSKPGLKNIQYF
.	TRBD1	TRBV18	TRBJ2-7	TGTGCCAGCTCACCAGGGACAGGGACCTCCTACGAGCAGTACTTC	CASSPGTGTSYEQYF